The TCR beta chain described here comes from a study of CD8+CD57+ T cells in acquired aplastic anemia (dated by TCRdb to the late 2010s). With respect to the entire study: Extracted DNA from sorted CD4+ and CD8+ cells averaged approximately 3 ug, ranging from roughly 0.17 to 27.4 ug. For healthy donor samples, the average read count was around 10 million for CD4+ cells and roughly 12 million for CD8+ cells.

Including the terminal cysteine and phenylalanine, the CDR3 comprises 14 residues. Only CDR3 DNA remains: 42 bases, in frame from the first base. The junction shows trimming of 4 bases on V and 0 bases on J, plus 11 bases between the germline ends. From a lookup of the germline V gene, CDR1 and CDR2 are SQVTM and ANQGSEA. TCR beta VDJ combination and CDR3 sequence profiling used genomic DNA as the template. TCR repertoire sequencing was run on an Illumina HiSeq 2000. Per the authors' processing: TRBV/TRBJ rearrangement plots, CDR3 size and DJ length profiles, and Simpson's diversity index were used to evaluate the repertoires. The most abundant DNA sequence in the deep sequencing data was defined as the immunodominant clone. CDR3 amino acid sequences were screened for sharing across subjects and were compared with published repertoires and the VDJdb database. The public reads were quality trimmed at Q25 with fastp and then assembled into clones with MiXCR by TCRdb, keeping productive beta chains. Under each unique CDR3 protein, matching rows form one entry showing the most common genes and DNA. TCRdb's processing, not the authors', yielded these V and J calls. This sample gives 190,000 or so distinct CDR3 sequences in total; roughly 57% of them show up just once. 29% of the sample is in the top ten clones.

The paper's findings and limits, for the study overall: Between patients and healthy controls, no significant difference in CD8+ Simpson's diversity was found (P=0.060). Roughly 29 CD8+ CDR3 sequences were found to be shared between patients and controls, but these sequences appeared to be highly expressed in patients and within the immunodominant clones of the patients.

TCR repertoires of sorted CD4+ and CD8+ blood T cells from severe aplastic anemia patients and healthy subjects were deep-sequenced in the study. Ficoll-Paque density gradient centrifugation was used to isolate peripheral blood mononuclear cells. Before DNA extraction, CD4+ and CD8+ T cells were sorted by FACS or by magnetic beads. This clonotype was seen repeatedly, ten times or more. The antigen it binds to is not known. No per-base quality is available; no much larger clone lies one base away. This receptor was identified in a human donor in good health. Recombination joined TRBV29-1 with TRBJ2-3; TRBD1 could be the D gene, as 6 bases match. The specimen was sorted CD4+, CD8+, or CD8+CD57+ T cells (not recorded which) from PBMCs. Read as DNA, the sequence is TGCAGCGTTGGAGGGGACATTAGCACAGATACGCAGTATTTT. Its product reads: CSVGGDISTDTQYF.